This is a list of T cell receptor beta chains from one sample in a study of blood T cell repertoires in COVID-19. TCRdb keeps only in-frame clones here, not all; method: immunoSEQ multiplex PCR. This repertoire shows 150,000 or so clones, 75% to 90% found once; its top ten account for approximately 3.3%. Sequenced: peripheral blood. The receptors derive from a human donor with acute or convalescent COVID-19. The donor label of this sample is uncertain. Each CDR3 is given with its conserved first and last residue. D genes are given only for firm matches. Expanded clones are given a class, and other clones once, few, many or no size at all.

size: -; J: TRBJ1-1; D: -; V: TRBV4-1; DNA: TGCGCCAGCAGCCGGCTTAAGGGGGATTTGACCCCCCTCCTTTGGGTTTTT; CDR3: CASSRLKGDLTPLLWVF
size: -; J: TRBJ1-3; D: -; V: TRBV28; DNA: TGTGCCAGCAGCCCCCCGGAGGTAACTGGAAACACCATATATTTT; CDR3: CASSPPEVTGNTIYF
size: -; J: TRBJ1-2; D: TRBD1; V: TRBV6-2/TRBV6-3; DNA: TGTGCCAGCAGCGGGACAGGGGGATTTGGCTACACCTTC; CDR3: CASSGTGGFGYTF
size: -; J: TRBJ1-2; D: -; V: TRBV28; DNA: TGTGCCAGCAGCTACAGGAAGGGCGGCTACACCTTC; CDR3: CASSYRKGGYTF
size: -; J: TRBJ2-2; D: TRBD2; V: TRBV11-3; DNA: TGTGCCAGCAGCCCCGGACTAGCGGGGGTGAACACCGGGGAGCTGTTTTTT; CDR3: CASSPGLAGVNTGELFF
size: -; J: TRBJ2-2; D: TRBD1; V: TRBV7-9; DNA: TGTGCCAGCAGCCCGCACCGAAGGACAGGAGCTACCGGGGAGCTGTTTTTT; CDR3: CASSPHRRTGATGELFF
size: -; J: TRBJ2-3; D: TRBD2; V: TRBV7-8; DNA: TGTGCCAGCAGCCTAAGACTAGCGGGGGCCAACACAGATACGCAGTATTTT; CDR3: CASSLRLAGANTDTQYF
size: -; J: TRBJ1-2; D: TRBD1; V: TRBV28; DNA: TGTGCCAGCAGCCCGTCACGTTTGACCGGGACAGGGGGTGGCTACACCTTC; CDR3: CASSPSRLTGTGGGYTF
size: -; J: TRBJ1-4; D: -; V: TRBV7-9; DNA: TGTGCCAGCAGCTTAACGCTATCAACTAATGAAAAACTGTTTTTT; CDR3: CASSLTLSTNEKLFF
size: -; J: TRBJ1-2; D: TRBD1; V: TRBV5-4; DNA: TGTGCCAGCAACAGACAGGGCTCCTATGGCTACACCTTC; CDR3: CASNRQGSYGYTF
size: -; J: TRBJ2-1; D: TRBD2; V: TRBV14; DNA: TGTGCCAGCAGCCAAGCGGTTGCGGGCGGGGGGTTATACAATGAGCAGTTCTTC; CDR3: CASSQAVAGGGLYNEQFF
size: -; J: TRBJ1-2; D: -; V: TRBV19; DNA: TGTGCCAGTAGTCCGTCCGGAGCCGCCGGGGTGAATAGGTATGGCTACACCTTC; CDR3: CASSPSGAAGVNRYGYTF
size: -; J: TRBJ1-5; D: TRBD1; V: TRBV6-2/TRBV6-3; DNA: TGTGCCAGCAGTACCCGGGACAGGTATAGCAATCAGCCCCAGCATTTT; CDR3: CASSTRDRYSNQPQHF
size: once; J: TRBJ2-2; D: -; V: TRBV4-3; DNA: TGCGCCAGCAGCCAAGTCAGGGCAGGCACCGGGGAGCTGTTTTTT; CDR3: CASSQVRAGTGELFF
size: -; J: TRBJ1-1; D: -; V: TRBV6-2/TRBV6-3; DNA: TGTGCCAGCAGTACGAACCACCCGGGCACTGAAGCTTTCTTT; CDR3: CASSTNHPGTEAFF
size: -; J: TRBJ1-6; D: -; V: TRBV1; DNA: TGCACCAGCAGCCATTCGGCGGGACAGAGTAATTCACCCCTCCACTTT; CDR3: CTSSHSAGQSNSPLHF
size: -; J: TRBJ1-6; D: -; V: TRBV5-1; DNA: TGCGCCAGCAGCTTACAGGGTGAGGGGTATAATTCACCCCTCCACTTT; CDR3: CASSLQGEGYNSPLHF
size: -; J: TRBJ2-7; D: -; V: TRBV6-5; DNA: TGTGCCAGCAGCTCCGGACAGAATAAAGCCTACGAGCAGTACTTC; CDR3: CASSSGQNKAYEQYF
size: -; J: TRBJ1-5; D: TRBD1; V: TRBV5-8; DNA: TGTGCCAGCAGCTTGGGACAGGGTGTTCAGCCCCAGCATTTT; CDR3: CASSLGQGVQPQHF
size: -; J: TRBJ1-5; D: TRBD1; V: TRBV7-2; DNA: TGTGCCAGCAGCTTGGGACAGGTAAATCAGCCCCAGCATTTT; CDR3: CASSLGQVNQPQHF
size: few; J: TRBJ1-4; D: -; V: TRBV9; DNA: TGTGCCAGCAGCCCACAAGATACTAATGAAAAACTGTTTTTT; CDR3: CASSPQDTNEKLFF
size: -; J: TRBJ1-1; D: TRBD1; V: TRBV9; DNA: TGTGCCAGCAGCCCCCGGGACAGGGAAGACACTGAAGCTTTCTTT; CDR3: CASSPRDREDTEAFF
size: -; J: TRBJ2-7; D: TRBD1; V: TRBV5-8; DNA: TGTGCCAGCAGCTTCATGGGACAGAAACCCTCCTACGAGCAGTACTTC; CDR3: CASSFMGQKPSYEQYF
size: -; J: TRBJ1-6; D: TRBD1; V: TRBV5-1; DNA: TGCGCCAGCAGCTGGGAAACCGGGACAGGGATGCACTTT; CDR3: CASSWETGTGMHF